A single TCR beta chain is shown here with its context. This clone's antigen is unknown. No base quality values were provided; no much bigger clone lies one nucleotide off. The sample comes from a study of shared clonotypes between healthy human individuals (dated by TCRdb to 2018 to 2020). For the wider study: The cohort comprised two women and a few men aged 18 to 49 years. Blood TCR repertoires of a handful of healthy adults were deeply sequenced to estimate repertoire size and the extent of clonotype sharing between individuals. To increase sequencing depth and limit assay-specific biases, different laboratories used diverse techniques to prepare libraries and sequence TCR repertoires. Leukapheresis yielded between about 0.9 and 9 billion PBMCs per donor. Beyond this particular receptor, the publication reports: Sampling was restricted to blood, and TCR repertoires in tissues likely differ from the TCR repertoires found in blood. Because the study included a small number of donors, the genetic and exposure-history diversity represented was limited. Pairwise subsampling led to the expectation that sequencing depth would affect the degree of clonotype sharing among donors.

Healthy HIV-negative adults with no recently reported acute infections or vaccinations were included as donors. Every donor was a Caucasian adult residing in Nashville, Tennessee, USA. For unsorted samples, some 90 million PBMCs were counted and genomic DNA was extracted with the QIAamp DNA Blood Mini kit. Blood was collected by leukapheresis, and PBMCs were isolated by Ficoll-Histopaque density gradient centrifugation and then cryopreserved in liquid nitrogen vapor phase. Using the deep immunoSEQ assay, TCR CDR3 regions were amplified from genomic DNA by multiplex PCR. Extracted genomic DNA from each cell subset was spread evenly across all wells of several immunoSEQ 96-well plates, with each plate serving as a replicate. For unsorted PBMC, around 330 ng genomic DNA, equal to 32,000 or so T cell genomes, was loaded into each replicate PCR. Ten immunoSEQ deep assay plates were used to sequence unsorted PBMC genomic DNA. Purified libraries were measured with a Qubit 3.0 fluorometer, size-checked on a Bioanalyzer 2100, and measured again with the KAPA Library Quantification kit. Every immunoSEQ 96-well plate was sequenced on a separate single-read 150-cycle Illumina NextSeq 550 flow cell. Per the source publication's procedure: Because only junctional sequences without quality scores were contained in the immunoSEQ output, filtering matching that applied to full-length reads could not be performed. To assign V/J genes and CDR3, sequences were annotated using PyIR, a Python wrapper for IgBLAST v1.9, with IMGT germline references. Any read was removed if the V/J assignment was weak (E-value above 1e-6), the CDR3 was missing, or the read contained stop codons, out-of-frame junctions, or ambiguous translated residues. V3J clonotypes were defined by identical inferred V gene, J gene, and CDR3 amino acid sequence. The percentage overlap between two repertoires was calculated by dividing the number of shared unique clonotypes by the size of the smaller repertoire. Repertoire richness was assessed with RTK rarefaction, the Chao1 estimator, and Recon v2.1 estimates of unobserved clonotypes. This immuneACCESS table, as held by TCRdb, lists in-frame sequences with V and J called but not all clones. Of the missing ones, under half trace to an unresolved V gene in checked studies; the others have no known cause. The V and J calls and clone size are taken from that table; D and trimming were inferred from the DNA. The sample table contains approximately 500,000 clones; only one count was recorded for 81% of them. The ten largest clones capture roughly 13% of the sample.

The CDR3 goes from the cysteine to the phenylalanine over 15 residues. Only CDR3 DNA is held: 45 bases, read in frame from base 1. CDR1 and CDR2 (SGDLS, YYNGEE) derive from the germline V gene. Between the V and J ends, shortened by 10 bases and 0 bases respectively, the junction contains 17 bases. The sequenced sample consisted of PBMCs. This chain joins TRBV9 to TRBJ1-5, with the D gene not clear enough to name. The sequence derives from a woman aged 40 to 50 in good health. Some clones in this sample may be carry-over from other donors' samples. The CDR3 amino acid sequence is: CASTRTGGSNQPQHF. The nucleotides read TGTGCCTCGACTCGAACTGGAGGTAGCAATCAGCCCCAGCATTTT.